Each of the 20 T cell receptor beta chains below was sequenced from the same sample in a study of blood T cell repertoires in COVID-19. TCRdb keeps only in-frame clones here, not all; method: immunoSEQ multiplex PCR. The table records 280,000 or so clones, 87% of them present only once. Input material: PBMCs or T cells enriched from blood (not recorded which). The receptors were sampled from a woman aged 40 to 49 who had recovered from COVID-19.

This rearrangement joins TRBV28 to TRBJ1-5, with 8 bases identical to TRBD1. Trimming at V came to 7 bases and at J to 7 bases, leaving 18 bases not matched to a gene. The germline V gene has CDR1 MDHEN and CDR2 SYDVKM. The CDR3 spans 17 residues. CDR3 nucleotide sequence: TGTGCCAGCACCGCTTACGGCCCTTACCAGGGGGCGCAGCCCCAGCATTTT. Its protein is CASTAYGPYQGAQPQHF. Drawing the rest from reference TRBV28 and TRBJ1-5, the complete variable domain is DVKVTQSSRYLVKRTGEKVFLECVQDMDHENMFWYRQDPGLGLRLIYFSYDVKMKEKGDIPEGYSVSREKKERFSLILESASTNQTSMYLCASTAYGPYQGAQPQHFGDGTRLSIL.

The chain is built from TRBV15 and TRBJ1-5; tentative D call: TRBD1 (6 bases). CDR3 length: 14 residues. The V and J ends lost 6 bases and 3 bases respectively, with 12 bases between them. The V gene's germline CDR1 is LNHNV and CDR2 YYDKDF (reference sequence). CDR3 sequence: CATSSGTPNQPQHF. CDR3 nucleotides: TGTGCCACCAGTTCTGGGACACCCAATCAGCCCCAGCATTTT. The variable domain in full, with the rest retrieved from reference TRBV15 and TRBJ1-5, is DAMVIQNPRYQVTQFGKPVTLSCSQTLNHNVMYWYQQKSSQAPKLLFHYYDKDFNNEADTPDNFQSRRPNTSFCFLDIRSPGLGDTAMYLCATSSGTPNQPQHFGDGTRLSIL.

CDR3 sequence (DNA): TGTGCCAGCAGTTCTGTAAGGGGGACCCAGTACTTC. This sequence encodes CASSSVRGTQYF. V and J are TRBV12-3 or TRBV12-4 and TRBJ2-5; maybe TRBD1 (5 bases). Between the trimmed V and J ends, which lost 4 bases and 7 bases, there was a span of 10 bases. The CDR3 loop spans 12 amino acids.

The V call is TRBV4-3, the J call TRBJ2-7; D remains ambiguous. Per germline, CDR1 LGHNA and CDR2 YSLEER. V was shortened by 2 bases and J by 0 bases, with 11 bases between the two germline ends. CDR3 size: 15 residues. The CDR3 protein is CASSQSILSSYEQYF. The CDR3 DNA follows: TGCGCCAGCAGCCAATCTATTCTTAGCTCCTACGAGCAGTACTTC.

The CDR3: CASSPRTEANYGYTF. The CDR3 DNA follows: TGTGCCAGCAGCCCCCGGACAGAGGCTAACTATGGCTACACCTTC. V and J are TRBV7-2 and TRBJ1-2, with TRBD1 as a possible D gene (6 bases). CDR3 length equals 15 residues. Germline values: CDR1 SGHTA, CDR2 FQGNSA. The V end was cut by 5 bases, the J end by 0 bases, with 13 bases between.

This chain links TRBV27 with TRBJ2-5; D is unresolved. V was trimmed by 3 bases and J by 5 bases, leaving 13 bases between them. Per germline, CDR1 MNHEY and CDR2 SMNVEV (reference sequence). The CDR3 is 14 amino acids. The DNA of the CDR3 is TGTGCCAGCAGTTTTGTGGGCGCGTTTGAGACCCAGTACTTC. Translating gives CASSFVGAFETQYF.

The chain carries TRBV29-1 and TRBJ2-3; TRBD1 might be the D (5 bases). V was trimmed by 7 bases and J by 7 bases, leaving 12 bases between them. Germline-derived CDR1 and CDR2 are SQVTM and ANQGSEA. CDR3 size: 11 residues. The CDR3 reads CSGRNRNTQYF. For the CDR3, the DNA is TGCAGCGGCCGGAACAGGAATACGCAGTATTTT.

J is TRBJ2-7 and V is TRBV6-5, with a tentative D call TRBD1 (8 bases). With 4 bases removed from V and 7 bases from J, the gap between germline ends came to 23 bases. Germline assignment: CDR1 MNHEY and CDR2 SVGAGI. There are 16 residues in the CDR3. CDR3 in amino acids: CASSSADHRGGEEQYF. As DNA, the CDR3 is TGTGCCAGCAGTTCAGCGGACCACAGGGGGGGCGAAGAGCAGTACTTC.

J is TRBJ1-4 and V is TRBV7-2; D is uncertain. Trimming cost V 2 bases and J 2 bases, with 9 bases left between them. The germline gives CDR1 SGHTA, CDR2 FQGNSA. The CDR3 is made up of 15 amino acids. The DNA for the CDR3 is TGTGCCAGCAGCTTATCAACAGCCACTAATGAAAAACTGTTTTTT. Amino acid sequence: CASSLSTATNEKLFF.

This clone was seen a few times. The same CDR3 arises from other DNA sequences in this sample as well. This chain joins TRBV2 and TRBJ1-6, with 7 positions matching TRBD1. V shed 6 bases and J 7 bases; nucleotides not matched to a gene: 3. Germline V gene lookup returns CDR1 SNHLY and CDR2 FYNNEI. The CDR3 is made up of 13 amino acids. The CDR3 region has the DNA TGTGCCAGCAGAGGACAGGAAAATTCACCCCTCCACTTT. This encodes CASRGQENSPLHF.

The chain is built from TRBV5-4 and TRBJ2-3, with unresolved D. The germline CDR1 and CDR2 sequences are SGHNT and YYREEE (reference sequence). V was cut by 2 bases and J by 5 bases, with 3 bases left in between. The CDR3 loop spans 11 amino acids. CDR3 loop: CASSFQDTQYF. CDR3 DNA: TGTGCCAGCAGCTTTCAAGATACGCAGTATTTT.

The chain combines TRBV28 with TRBJ1-5; 8 nucleotides line up with TRBD1. This CDR3 has 14 amino acids. With V trimmed by 6 bases and J by 7 bases, 8 bases remained unmatched. The germline V gene has CDR1 MDHEN and CDR2 SYDVKM. The DNA of the CDR3 is TGTGCCAGCAGATTAGGACAGGGAGGACAGCCCCAGCATTTT. The encoded protein is CASRLGQGGQPQHF.

A note on this clone: This same CDR3 is encoded by further DNA sequences in the sample. The chain couples TRBV7-2 to TRBJ2-5, with TRBD1 as a possible D gene (6 bases). Trimming took 2 bases from V and 1 from J, leaving 8 bases between them. CDR1 and CDR2 from the germline V gene are SGHTA and FQGNSA. The length of the CDR3 is 14 residues. The CDR3 loop reads CASSLIGGQETQYF. The CDR3 DNA reads as TGTGCCAGCAGCTTAATAGGGGGCCAAGAGACCCAGTACTTC.

The chain joins TRBV19 to TRBJ2-4; 10 bases are shared with TRBD1. CDR1 and CDR2 from the germline V gene are LNHDA and SQIVND (reference sequence). CDR3 length: 18 amino acids. J was trimmed by 2 bases and V by 3 bases; bases with no gene match: 10. CDR3: CASSIPPTGGYSKNIQYF. Here the CDR3 DNA reads TGTGCCAGTAGTATTCCCCCGACAGGGGGCTATTCCAAAAACATTCAGTACTTC.

The chain employs TRBV25-1 and TRBJ2-5; 9 nucleotides agree with TRBD1. The CDR3 runs to 13 residues. Per germline, CDR1 MGHDK and CDR2 SYGVNS. Trimming cost V 6 bases and J 4 bases; bases outside gene matches: 3. CDR3 loop: CASRGQGTETQYF. For the CDR3, the DNA is TGTGCCAGCAGGGGACAGGGTACAGAGACCCAGTACTTC.

The chain recombines TRBV6-5 with TRBJ2-7, with 11 bases lining up with TRBD2. The junction had 10 bases not matched to a gene; V was cut back by 5 bases and J by 7 bases. The germline CDR1 and CDR2 sequences are MNHEY and SVGAGI. This CDR3 is built from 15 residues. As DNA, the CDR3 is TGTGCCAGCAGTCCCGGGACTAGCGGACCTATTGAGCAGTACTTC. It translates to CASSPGTSGPIEQYF.

The CDR3 bases are TGTGCCAGCTCACCAGGGGCAGGGGCCTTGAACACTGAAGCTTTCTTT. It encodes CASSPGAGALNTEAFF. The chain is built from TRBV18 and TRBJ1-1; D is perhaps TRBD1 (6 bases). The germline V gene has CDR1 KGHSH and CDR2 LQKENI. CDR3 length: 16 residues. V was clipped by 2 bases and J by 0 bases, with 13 bases between them.

This rearrangement joins TRBV7-3 to TRBJ2-2; 9 nucleotides match TRBD2. Germline CDR1 and CDR2: SGHTA and FQGTGA. The CDR3 sequence is 16 residues long. Trimming at V came to 1 base and at J to 7 bases, leaving 7 bases not matched to a gene. The CDR3 bases are TGTGCCAGCAGCTTAAGCGGGAGGGCCGCGATCGGGGAGCTGTTTTTT. It specifies CASSLSGRAAIGELFF. Full variable domain (missing parts from reference TRBV7-3 and TRBJ2-2): GAGVSQTPSNKVTEKGKYVELRCDPISGHTALYWYRQSLGQGPEFLIYFQGTGAADDSGLPNDRFFAVRPEGSVSTLKIQRTERGDSAVYLCASSLSGRAAIGELFFGEGSRLTVL.

The V and J genes are TRBV7-9 and TRBJ2-7, with D tentatively TRBD1 (5 bases). From germline, CDR1 is SEHNR and CDR2 FQNEAQ (reference sequence). This CDR3 is built from 15 residues. V was clipped by 4 bases and J by 0 bases, with 13 bases between them. The CDR3 DNA sequence: TGTGCCAGCAGCTCCACAGGATCGGGCTCCTACGAGCAGTACTTC. It translates to CASSSTGSGSYEQYF.

The chain links TRBV7-8 to TRBJ2-1, with D hard to call. V was cut by 0 bases and J by 0 bases, with 15 bases left in between. The germline V gene encodes CDR1 SGHVS and CDR2 FQNEAQ. The CDR3 runs 18 residues. The CDR3 DNA reads as TGTGCCAGCAGCTTAGCCTGGTTTGCGACGGGCTCCTACAATGAGCAGTTCTTC. Its translation: CASSLAWFATGSYNEQFF. The whole variable domain, filled in from reference TRBV7-8 and TRBJ2-1, reads GAGVSQSPRYKVAKRGQDVALRCDPISGHVSLFWYQQALGQGPEFLTYFQNEAQLDKSGLPSDRFFAERPEGSVSTLKIQRTQQEDSAVYLCASSLAWFATGSYNEQFFGPGTRLTVL.